The clone carrying this T cell receptor (beta chain) was seen at least ten times. Its matching antigen is unknown. The data belong to a study of response to subunit inactivated influenza vaccine. Regarding the study as a whole: Every seasonal influenza vaccination brings in few new T cells, the authors suggested.

In TCRdb, the RT-PCR reads were re-called with MiXCR into one record per CDR3 protein. The table includes 530,000 or so distinct CDR3 sequences, approximately 12% detected once. Trimming took 2 bases from V and 9 from J; bases not matched to a gene: 20. The CDR3 consists of 18 residues. The sample here was PBMCs from blood, taken on the day of vaccination. The chain couples TRBV12-3 or TRBV12-4 to TRBJ2-7; 9 bases agree with TRBD1. The clonotype was recovered from a man aged 45-65 years who received an inactivated influenza vaccine. CDR3: CASSLYGQGSSLSPGQYF. In DNA, the CDR3 is TGTGCCAGCAGTTTATACGGACAGGGGAGTTCCTTATCACCGGGGCAGTACTTC.